One and the same sample provided the 29 T cell receptor beta chains below, sequenced in a study of blood T cell repertoires in COVID-19. Data came from immunoSEQ multiplex PCR; TCRdb stores just in-frame clones and leaves some out. The table has more than 300,000 clones, roughly four fifths seen once. Sequenced: PBMCs or T cells enriched from blood (not recorded which). These receptors originate from a woman in her fifties or sixties who had recovered from COVID-19.

The rearrangement links TRBV7-9 to TRBJ1-1; D is undetermined. The CDR3 length is 13 residues. With 8 bases removed from V and 0 bases from J, the gap between germline ends came to 10 bases. Germline CDR1 and CDR2: SEHNR and FQNEAQ (reference sequence). The CDR3 sequence: CASERDLNTEAFF. The CDR3 nucleotides read TGTGCCAGCGAGCGAGATTTGAACACTGAAGCTTTCTTT.

The rearrangement links TRBV13 to TRBJ1-5; D gene uncertain. Germline V gene data show CDR1 as PRHDT and CDR2 as FYEKMQ (reference sequence). The ends were cut back, 5 bases at V and 5 bases at J, with 25 bases in the middle. The CDR3 is 18 residues long. Here the CDR3 DNA reads TGTGCCAGCAGCCCGAAAGATCCCCAGGCGATATTGGATCAGCCCCAGCATTTT. Amino acids: CASSPKDPQAILDQPQHF.

Comment on this clone: The sample contains more than one DNA sequence encoding this CDR3. The genes are TRBV18 and TRBJ2-1, with TRBD2 matching over 7 bases. The trim removed 3 bases at V and 6 bases at J, leaving 5 bases unmatched. Germline values: CDR1 KGHSH, CDR2 LQKENI. CDR3 length equals 14 residues. CDR3 nucleotides: TGTGCCAGCTCACCGGGGGGGTCCGGCAATGAGCAGTTCTTC. Amino acids: CASSPGGSGNEQFF.

The gene calls are TRBV9 and TRBJ1-4; TRBD1 aligns across 7 bases. The CDR3 covers 15 residues. Trimming took 3 bases from V and 7 from J; bases not matched to a gene: 9. The germline gives CDR1 SGDLS, CDR2 YYNGEE. Here the CDR3 DNA reads TGTGCCAGCAGCGCTGCACAGGGGATTGGTGAAAAACTGTTTTTT. It specifies CASSAAQGIGEKLFF.

This clone appeared a single time. This sequence joins TRBV30 and TRBJ1-5; D is unclear. V was pared by 6 bases and J by 1 base, with 13 bases between. The CDR3 has 14 residues. Germline CDR1 is GTSNPN and CDR2 is SVGIG (reference sequence). This CDR3 reads CACQGRGSNQPQHF. As DNA, the CDR3 is TGTGCCTGCCAAGGACGGGGAAGCAATCAGCCCCAGCATTTT.

The rearrangement joins TRBV2 to TRBJ1-2; no clear D gene. CDR1 and CDR2 from the germline V gene are SNHLY and FYNNEI. V shed 0 bases and J shed 6 bases, with 11 bases lying between them. This CDR3 is built from 14 residues. The CDR3 DNA sequence: TGTGCCAGCAGTGAAGCGCGGCGGGCGGATGGCTACACCTTC. Encoded protein: CASSEARRADGYTF.

The chain recombines TRBV11-3 with TRBJ1-1, with D unclear. Trimming left V 1 base short and J 1 base short, with 7 bases between. Germline V CDR1 and CDR2: SGHNT, YENEEA. This CDR3 has 14 residues. CDR3: CASSLVEGNTEAFF. Here the CDR3 DNA reads TGTGCCAGCAGCTTAGTTGAGGGGAACACTGAAGCTTTCTTT.

As concerns this clone: At the DNA level, this CDR3 is encoded by other sequences in the same sample as well. The V call is TRBV5-6, the J call TRBJ2-7; the D is unclear. Trimming removed 2 bases from V and 4 bases from J, with 4 bases in between. Germline-derived CDR1 and CDR2 are SGHDT and YYEEEE. The CDR3 sequence is 11 residues long. The CDR3 sequence is CASSLAYEQYF. As DNA, the CDR3 is TGTGCCAGCAGCTTAGCATACGAGCAGTACTTC.

The rearrangement joins TRBV19 to TRBJ2-1, with 12 bases fitting TRBD2. Germline V gene data show CDR1 as LNHDA and CDR2 as SQIVND (reference sequence). Trimming took 7 bases from V and 0 from J; bases not matched to a gene: 1. The CDR3 sequence is 15 residues long. The CDR3 sequence is CASTSGRASYNEQFF. DNA of the CDR3: TGTGCCAGTACTAGCGGGAGGGCCTCCTACAATGAGCAGTTCTTC. Complete variable domain (other parts from reference TRBV19 and TRBJ2-1): DGGITQSPKYLFRKEGQNVTLSCEQNLNHDAMYWYRQDPGQGLRLIYYSQIVNDFQKGDIAEGYSVSREKKESFPLTVTSAQKNPTAFYLCASTSGRASYNEQFFGPGTRLTVL.

This clone was observed a handful of times. The V and J genes are TRBV9 and TRBJ1-6; 8 nucleotides agree with TRBD1. This CDR3 has 17 residues. Germline trimming cut 0 bases from V and 9 bases from J; bases unmatched to any gene: 11. CDR1 and CDR2 (germline): SGDLS, YYNGEE. CDR3 DNA sequence: TGTGCCAGCAGCGTAGTAGGTTGGGGGACAGGCTTTTCACCCCTCCACTTT. It translates to CASSVVGWGTGFSPLHF.

This chain uses TRBV27 with TRBJ1-2, with 8 bases identical to TRBD1. Trimming removed 2 bases from V and 8 bases from J; junction bases left unmatched: 7. Germline V lookup: CDR1 MNHEY, CDR2 SMNVEV (reference sequence). This CDR3 region has 14 residues. CDR3 protein: CASSLTGAGGGYTF. The CDR3 bases are TGTGCCAGCAGTTTAACTGGGGCAGGGGGCGGCTACACCTTC.

The CDR3 DNA follows: TGTGCCAGTAGTATCGGGGGGGGGACTAATGAAAAACTGTTTTTT. Amino acids: CASSIGGGTNEKLFF. The chain carries TRBV19 and TRBJ1-4; D is perhaps TRBD1 (5 bases). Trimming took 3 bases from V and 2 from J, leaving 10 bases between them. Germline-derived CDR1 and CDR2 are LNHDA and SQIVND (reference sequence). The CDR3 is 15 residues long.

The V and J genes are TRBV30 and TRBJ1-6; a possible D gene is TRBD1 (6 bases). The CDR3 is 17 residues long. Trimming stripped 2 bases from V and 3 bases from J, with 17 bases between. CDR1 and CDR2 (germline): GTSNPN, SVGIG (reference sequence). The CDR3 coding sequence is TGTGCCTGGAGTCACGGGGGGCGGATGGGCTATAATTCACCCCTCCACTTT. Protein sequence: CAWSHGGRMGYNSPLHF.

V is TRBV28 and J is TRBJ2-3, with a tentative D call TRBD1 (6 bases). The CDR3 has 15 amino acids. V lost 5 bases and J lost 2, with 14 bases in between. CDR1 is MDHEN and CDR2 is SYDVKM in the germline V gene. CDR3 sequence: CASSVPGALTDTQYF. DNA for the CDR3: TGTGCCAGCAGTGTACCAGGGGCCCTCACAGATACGCAGTATTTT.

The chain uses TRBV7-8 and TRBJ1-2; 7 bases are shared with TRBD1. Germline V gives CDR1 SGHVS, CDR2 FQNEAQ. Unmatched junction bases numbered 5, after V lost 0 bases and J lost 4 bases. CDR3 size: 15 residues. The CDR3 sequence is CASSLAGGFGYGYTF. The CDR3 DNA is TGTGCCAGCAGCTTAGCAGGGGGCTTTGGCTATGGCTACACCTTC. Full variable domain (remainder filled in from reference TRBV7-8 and TRBJ1-2): GAGVSQSPRYKVAKRGQDVALRCDPISGHVSLFWYQQALGQGPEFLTYFQNEAQLDKSGLPSDRFFAERPEGSVSTLKIQRTQQEDSAVYLCASSLAGGFGYGYTFGSGTRLTVV.

In nucleotides, the CDR3 is TGCGCCAGCAGTCAACTTACCACAGGGAACTACGAGCAGTACTTC. This codes for CASSQLTTGNYEQYF. This rearrangement joins TRBV23-1 to TRBJ2-7, with a weak D call TRBD1 (6 bases). TRBV23-1 is an ORF for which the function is uncertain. The CDR3 is made up of 15 amino acids. V lost 2 bases and J 3 bases, leaving 14 bases between the germline ends.

The chain joins TRBV11-2 to TRBJ1-3; perhaps TRBD1 as D (6 bases). CDR1 is SGHAT and CDR2 is FQNNGV in the germline V gene. The V end was cut by 6 bases, the J end by 0 bases, with 15 bases between. The CDR3 runs to 16 residues. This chain's CDR3 is CASSIQDSFSGNTIYF. CDR3 DNA sequence: TGTGCCAGCAGTATACAGGACAGCTTCTCTGGAAACACCATATATTTT.

The gene calls are TRBV4-1 and TRBJ2-1, with D unclear. This CDR3 spans 14 amino acids. Deletions cut 2 bases from V and 5 bases from J, with 10 bases between. Germline V gene lookup returns CDR1 MGHRA and CDR2 YSYEKL. The CDR3 bases are TGCGCCAGCAGCCAATATAACTCAAACAATGAGCAGTTCTTC. The encoded protein is CASSQYNSNNEQFF.

The rearrangement joins TRBV29-1 to TRBJ1-3; 11 bases map to TRBD1. The V and J ends lost 6 bases and 4 bases, in that order; junction bases with no gene match: 11. This CDR3 is 16 amino acids long. Germline V CDR1 and CDR2: SQVTM, ANQGSEA. DNA of the CDR3: TGCAGCGTGTTGGACAGGGGGCTATCGTCCGGAAACACCATATATTTT. This encodes CSVLDRGLSSGNTIYF.

This clone was observed once. This chain links TRBV14 with TRBJ2-2, with 7 bases matching TRBD1. V shed 5 bases, J shed 0 bases, and the junction held 6 bases outside the gene matches. CDR3 length: 16 residues. The germline V gene encodes CDR1 SGHDN and CDR2 FVKESK. CDR3 sequence (DNA): TGTGCCAGCAGCACAACAGGGGCTACGAACACCGGGGAGCTGTTTTTT. It is translated as CASSTTGATNTGELFF.

This chain connects TRBV5-4 to TRBJ1-1; 7 positions agree with TRBD1. The ends lost 5 bases at V and 2 bases at J; junction bases unmatched: 3. This CDR3 contains 13 residues. CDR1 SGHNT and CDR2 YYREEE come from the germline V gene (reference sequence). The CDR3 bases are TGTGCCAGCAGGGGACAGACTAACACTGAAGCTTTCTTT. This encodes CASRGQTNTEAFF.

The chain has TRBV6-2 or TRBV6-3 and TRBJ1-5; D gene uncertain. Between the trimmed V and J ends, which lost 2 bases and 7 bases, there was a span of 9 bases. Germline loops: CDR1 MNHEY, CDR2 SVGEGT. CDR3 length: 13 residues. The CDR3: CASSYTQRQPQHF. The DNA for the CDR3 is TGTGCCAGCAGTTACACTCAGAGGCAGCCCCAGCATTTT.

This chain's CDR3 is CASSMTGGFTEAFF. The CDR3 DNA follows: TGTGCCAGTAGTATGACAGGCGGGTTCACTGAAGCTTTCTTT. The V gene is TRBV19, the J gene TRBJ1-1, with a weak D call TRBD1 (6 bases). Trimming took off 3 bases at V and 4 bases at J, with 12 bases between the two ends. Germline CDR1 reads LNHDA; CDR2 reads SQIVND (reference sequence). The CDR3 totals 14 residues.

The sample holds one count of this clone. The chain uses TRBV11-2 and TRBJ1-2; D may be TRBD1 (6 bases). Germline lookup yields CDR1 SGHAT and CDR2 FQNNGV. The CDR3 spans 13 residues. V gave up 4 bases and J gave up 5 bases, with 11 bases separating them. The CDR3 nucleotides are TGTGCCAGCAGCTCCGGACAGCGTTATGGCTACACCTTC. Protein product: CASSSGQRYGYTF.

This clone occurred a few times. The rearrangement uses TRBV29-1 and TRBJ1-1, with 9 bases lining up with TRBD1. The CDR3 loop spans 15 amino acids. Looked up from germline, CDR1 is SQVTM and CDR2 is ANQGSEA. V was clipped by 4 bases and J by 5 bases; unmatched bases: 11. This chain's CDR3 is CSVGEPAGTGTEAFF. The CDR3 DNA reads as TGCAGCGTTGGGGAACCTGCAGGGACAGGGACTGAAGCTTTCTTT.

The chain recombines TRBV18 with TRBJ1-5; 7 bases map to TRBD1. Germline V CDR1 and CDR2: KGHSH, LQKENI. This CDR3 has 16 amino acids. Trimming at V came to 6 bases and at J to 3 bases, leaving 11 bases not matched to a gene. CDR3 sequence (DNA): TGTGCCAGCTCCCGGGCGGCAGGGGGTTTCAATCAGCCCCAGCATTTT. Its protein product is CASSRAAGGFNQPQHF.

The V and J genes are TRBV7-2 and TRBJ1-1; TRBD1 matches 7 bases. The CDR3 has 13 amino acids. The V segment lost 2 bases and the J segment 7 bases; nucleotides outside the gene matches: 4. Germline V gene lookup returns CDR1 SGHTA and CDR2 FQGNSA. The CDR3 sequence: CASSLNRGGEAFF. CDR3 DNA: TGTGCCAGCAGCTTAAACAGGGGAGGTGAAGCTTTCTTT.

Written as DNA, the CDR3 is TGCGCCAGCAGGATTTCCAAGGGGCCTGAAGCTTTCTTT. It translates to CASRISKGPEAFF. V and J are TRBV5-1 and TRBJ1-1; TRBD1 might be the D (5 bases). Trimming removed 5 bases at V and 6 bases at J, with 14 bases between. The CDR3 consists of 13 residues. The germline CDR1 and CDR2 sequences are SGHRS and YFSETQ.

This clone was seen only once. The rearrangement joins TRBV5-1 to TRBJ2-1; D is unclear. Germline loops: CDR1 SGHRS, CDR2 YFSETQ. CDR3 size: 15 residues. Trimming left V 5 bases short and J 3 bases short, with 15 bases between. CDR3 bases: TGCGCCAGCAGACCAGGCGTAGACAACTACAATGAGCAGTTCTTC. Protein product: CASRPGVDNYNEQFF.